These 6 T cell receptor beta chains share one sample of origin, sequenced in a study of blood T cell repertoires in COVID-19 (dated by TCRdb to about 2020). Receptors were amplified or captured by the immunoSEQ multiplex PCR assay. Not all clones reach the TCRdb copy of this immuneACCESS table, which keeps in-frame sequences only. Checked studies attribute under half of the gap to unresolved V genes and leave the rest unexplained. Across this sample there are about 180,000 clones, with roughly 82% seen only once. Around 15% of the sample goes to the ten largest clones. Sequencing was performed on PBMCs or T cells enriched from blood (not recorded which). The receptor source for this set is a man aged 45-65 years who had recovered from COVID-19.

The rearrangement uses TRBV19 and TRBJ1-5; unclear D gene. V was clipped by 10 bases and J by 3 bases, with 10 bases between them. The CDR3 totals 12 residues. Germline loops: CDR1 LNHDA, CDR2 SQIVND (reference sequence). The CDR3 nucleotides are TGTGCCACCAGCAGGTCCAATCAGCCCCAGCATTTT. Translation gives CATSRSNQPQHF.

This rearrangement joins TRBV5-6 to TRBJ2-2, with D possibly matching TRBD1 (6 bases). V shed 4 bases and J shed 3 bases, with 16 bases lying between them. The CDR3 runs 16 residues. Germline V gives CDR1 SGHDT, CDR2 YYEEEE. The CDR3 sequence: CASSRMDSDHTGELFF. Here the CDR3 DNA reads TGTGCCAGCAGCCGGATGGACAGTGATCACACCGGGGAGCTGTTTTTT.

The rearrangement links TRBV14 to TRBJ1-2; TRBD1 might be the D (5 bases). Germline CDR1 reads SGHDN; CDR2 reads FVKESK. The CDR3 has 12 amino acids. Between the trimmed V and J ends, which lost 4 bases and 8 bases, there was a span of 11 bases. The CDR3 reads CASSLWGGGYTF. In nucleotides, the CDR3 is TGTGCCAGCAGCCTATGGGGGGGAGGCTACACCTTC.

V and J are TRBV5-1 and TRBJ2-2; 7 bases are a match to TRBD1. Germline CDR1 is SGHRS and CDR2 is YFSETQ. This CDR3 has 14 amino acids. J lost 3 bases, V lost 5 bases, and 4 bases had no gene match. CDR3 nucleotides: TGCGCCAGCAGACAGGGGTCCTACACCGGGGAGCTGTTTTTT. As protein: CASRQGSYTGELFF.

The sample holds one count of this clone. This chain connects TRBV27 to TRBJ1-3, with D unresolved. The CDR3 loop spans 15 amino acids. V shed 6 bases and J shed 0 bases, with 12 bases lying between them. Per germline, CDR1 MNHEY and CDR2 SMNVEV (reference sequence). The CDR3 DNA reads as TGTGCCAGCAGGGGCGTCGTAGGCTCTGGAAACACCATATATTTT. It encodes CASRGVVGSGNTIYF.

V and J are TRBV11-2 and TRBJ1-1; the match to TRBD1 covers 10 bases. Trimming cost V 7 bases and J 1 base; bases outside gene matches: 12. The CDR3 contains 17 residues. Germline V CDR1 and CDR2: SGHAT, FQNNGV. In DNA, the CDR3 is TGTGCCAGCACCCTTCGCGGGACAGGGGTTACGAACACTGAAGCTTTCTTT. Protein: CASTLRGTGVTNTEAFF.